This T cell receptor (beta chain) is from a study of OX40 agonist ivuxolimab in advanced cancers. A single count supports this clone. Some clones are missing from TCRdb's copy, which holds only in-frame ones; the method was immunoSEQ multiplex PCR. The repertoire consists of fewer than 60,000 clones, with approximately 91% occurring once and the leading ten covering about 0.73%. Germline CDR1 is SGHTS and CDR2 is YDEGEE. V gave up 3 bases and J gave up 3 bases, with 9 bases separating them. This CDR3 spans 13 amino acids. The sample was CD4+ or CD8+ T cells sorted from blood, taken in a trial of the OX40 agonist ivuxolimab. This rearrangement joins TRBV5-8 to TRBJ2-5; D is undetermined. The receptor's source is an adult with an advanced solid tumor such as melanoma, head and neck, liver or kidney cancer. CDR3 nucleotides: TGTGCCAGCAGCTCCGGGTCAAAAGAGACCCAGTACTTC. Translation gives CASSSGSKETQYF.